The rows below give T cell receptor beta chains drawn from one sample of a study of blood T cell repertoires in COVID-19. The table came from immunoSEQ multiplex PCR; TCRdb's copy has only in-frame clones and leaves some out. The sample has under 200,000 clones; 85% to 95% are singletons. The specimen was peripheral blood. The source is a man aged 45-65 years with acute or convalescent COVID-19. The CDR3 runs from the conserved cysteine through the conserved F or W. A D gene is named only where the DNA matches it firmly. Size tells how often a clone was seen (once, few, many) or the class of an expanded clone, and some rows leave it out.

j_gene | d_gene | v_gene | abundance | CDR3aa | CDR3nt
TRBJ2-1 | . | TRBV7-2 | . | CASSLERATNEQFF | TGTGCCAGCAGCTTAGAGAGGGCTACCAATGAGCAGTTCTTC
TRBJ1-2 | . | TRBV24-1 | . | CATSQKTGNYGYTF | TGTGCCACCAGCCAGAAGACAGGAAACTATGGCTACACCTTC
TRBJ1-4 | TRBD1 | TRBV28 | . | CASNNLPGQNNEKLFF | TGTGCCAGCAATAATCTTCCGGGACAGAATAATGAAAAACTGTTTTTT
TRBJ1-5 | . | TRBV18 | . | CASSDSPSNQPQHF | TGTGCCAGCTCAGATAGCCCCAGCAATCAGCCCCAGCATTTT
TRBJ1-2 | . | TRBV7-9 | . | CASSSQIRQSAVYGYTF | TGTGCCAGCAGCTCCCAAATAAGACAGAGTGCAGTCTATGGCTACACCTTC
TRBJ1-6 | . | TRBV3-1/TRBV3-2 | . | CASSQGGGKNSPLHF | TGTGCCAGCAGCCAGGGGGGGGGTAAGAATTCACCCCTCCACTTT
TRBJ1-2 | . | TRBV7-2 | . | CASSFKSGSGFGGYTF | TGTGCCAGCAGCTTTAAGTCAGGGTCGGGCTTCGGGGGCTACACCTTC
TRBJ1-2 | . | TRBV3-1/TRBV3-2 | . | CASSQGSGGYTF | TGTGCCAGCAGCCAAGGGAGTGGAGGCTACACCTTC
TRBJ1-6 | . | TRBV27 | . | CASSLSVRDSYNSPLHF | TGTGCCAGCAGTTTATCGGTCAGGGACTCCTATAATTCACCCCTCCACTTT
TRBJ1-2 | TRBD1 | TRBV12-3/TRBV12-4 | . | CASADRGIDGYTF | TGTGCCAGCGCAGACAGGGGGATTGATGGCTACACCTTC
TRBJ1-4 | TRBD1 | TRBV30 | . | CAWGQGANEKLFF | TGTGCCTGGGGACAGGGCGCTAATGAAAAACTGTTTTTT
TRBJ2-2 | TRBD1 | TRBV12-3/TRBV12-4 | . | CASTETGAGELFF | TGTGCCAGCACAGAGACAGGGGCCGGGGAGCTGTTTTTT
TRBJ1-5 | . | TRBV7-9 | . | CASSKTGGATQPQHF | TGTGCCAGCAGCAAAACTGGGGGGGCTACTCAGCCCCAGCATTTT
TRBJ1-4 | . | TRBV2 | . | CASAWRGLTNEKLFF | TGTGCCAGCGCCTGGAGGGGACTTACTAATGAAAAACTGTTTTTT
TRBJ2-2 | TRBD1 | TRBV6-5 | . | CATQGQGGNGELFF | TGTGCCACGCAGGGACAGGGGGGGAACGGGGAGCTGTTTTTT
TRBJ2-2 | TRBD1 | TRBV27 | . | CASKDRVASTGELFF | TGTGCCAGCAAGGACAGGGTGGCCAGCACCGGGGAGCTGTTTTTT
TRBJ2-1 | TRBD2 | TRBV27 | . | CASSPRRAGGYNEQFF | TGTGCCAGCAGCCCTCGCCGAGCGGGGGGCTACAATGAGCAGTTCTTC
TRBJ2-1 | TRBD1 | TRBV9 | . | CASSVGEGGHNEQFF | TGTGCCAGCAGCGTAGGTGAAGGGGGCCACAATGAGCAGTTCTTC
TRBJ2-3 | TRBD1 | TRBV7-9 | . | CASSLADRVKNTQYF | TGTGCCAGCAGCTTAGCGGACAGGGTAAAGAATACGCAGTATTTT
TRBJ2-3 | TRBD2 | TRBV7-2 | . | CASSLMGGLAASTDTQYF | TGTGCCAGCAGCTTAATGGGGGGACTAGCGGCTAGCACAGATACGCAGTATTTT
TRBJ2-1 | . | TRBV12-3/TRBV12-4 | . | CASSNNEQFF | TGTGCCAGCAGCAACAATGAGCAGTTCTTC
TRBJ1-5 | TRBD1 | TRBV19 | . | CASRSGTGLTGSSNQPQHF | TGTGCCAGTAGGTCCGGGACAGGACTAACGGGGTCGAGCAATCAGCCCCAGCATTTT
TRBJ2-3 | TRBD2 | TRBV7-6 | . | CASSSSGGPGTQYF | TGTGCCAGCAGCTCTAGCGGGGGGCCGGGTACGCAGTATTTT
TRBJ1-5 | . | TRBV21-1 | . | CASSSHGIDRVGNQPQHF | TGTGCCAGCAGCTCACACGGTATAGACAGGGTTGGTAATCAGCCCCAGCATTTT
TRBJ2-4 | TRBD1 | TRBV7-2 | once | CASSLEGTGLRIQYF | TGTGCCAGCAGCTTAGAAGGGACAGGACTCAGAATTCAGTACTTC
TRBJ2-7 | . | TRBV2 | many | CASSLQTNEQYF | TGTGCCAGCAGCCTACAGACGAACGAGCAGTACTTC
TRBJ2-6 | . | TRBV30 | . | CAGAGANVLTF | TGTGCCGGGGCGGGGGCCAACGTCCTGACTTTC
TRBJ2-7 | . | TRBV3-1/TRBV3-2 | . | CASSRAGNEQYF | TGTGCCAGCAGCCGTGCAGGGAACGAGCAGTACTTC
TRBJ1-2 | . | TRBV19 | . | CASSIDGVGYGYTF | TGTGCCAGTAGTATAGATGGAGTTGGCTATGGCTACACCTTC
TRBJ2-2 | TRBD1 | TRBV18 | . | CASSARTGENTGELFF | TGTGCCAGCTCAGCTAGGACAGGGGAGAACACCGGGGAGCTGTTTTTT
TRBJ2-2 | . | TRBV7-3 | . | CASSLFQNTGELFF | TGTGCCAGCAGCTTATTCCAGAACACCGGGGAGCTGTTTTTT
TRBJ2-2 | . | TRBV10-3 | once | CAIRANTGELFF | TGTGCCATCAGGGCCAACACCGGGGAGCTGTTTTTT
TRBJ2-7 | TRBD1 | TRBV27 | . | CASSRNRGSAYEQYF | TGTGCCAGCAGTAGGAACAGGGGGTCAGCCTACGAGCAGTACTTC
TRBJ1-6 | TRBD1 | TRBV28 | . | CASLKLQGGNSPLHF | TGTGCCAGTCTAAAACTACAGGGGGGCAATTCACCCCTCCACTTT
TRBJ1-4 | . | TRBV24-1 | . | CATSDLIGGSEKLFF | TGTGCCACCAGTGATTTAATCGGCGGTTCGGAAAAACTGTTTTTT
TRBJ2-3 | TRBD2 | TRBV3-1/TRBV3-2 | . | CASSQERSGGTDTQYF | TGTGCCAGCAGCCAAGAACGAAGCGGGGGCACAGATACGCAGTATTTT
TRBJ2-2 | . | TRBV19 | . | CASSIDLATSNTGELFF | TGTGCCAGTAGTATAGATTTGGCCACCTCGAACACCGGGGAGCTGTTTTTT
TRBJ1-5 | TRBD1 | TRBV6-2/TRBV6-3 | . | CASSYPRTGYSNQPQHF | TGTGCCAGCAGTTACCCCCGGACAGGTTATAGCAATCAGCCCCAGCATTTT
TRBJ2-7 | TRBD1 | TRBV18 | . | CASSLQGAAVYEQYF | TGTGCCAGCTCACTACAGGGGGCGGCTGTCTACGAGCAGTACTTC
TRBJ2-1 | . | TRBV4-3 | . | CASSQRGSNEQFF | TGCGCCAGCAGCCAGAGAGGGAGCAATGAGCAGTTCTTC
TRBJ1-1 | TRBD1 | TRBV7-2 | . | CASSQRQGAGNTEAFF | TGTGCCAGCAGCCAACGTCAGGGGGCGGGGAACACTGAAGCTTTCTTT
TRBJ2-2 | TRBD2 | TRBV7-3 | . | CASSSFGLAGWGTGELFF | TGTGCCAGCAGCTCTTTTGGACTAGCGGGTTGGGGCACCGGGGAGCTGTTTTTT
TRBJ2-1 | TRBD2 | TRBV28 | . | CASSTSGRLYNEQFF | TGTGCCAGCAGTACTAGCGGGAGGCTTTACAATGAGCAGTTCTTC
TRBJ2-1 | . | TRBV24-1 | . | CATSDLTGTSYNEQFF | TGTGCCACCAGTGATTTGACCGGGACATCTTACAATGAGCAGTTCTTC
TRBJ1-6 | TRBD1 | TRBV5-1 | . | CASSLQGTGISPLHF | TGCGCCAGCAGCTTGCAGGGGACAGGGATTTCACCCCTCCACTTT
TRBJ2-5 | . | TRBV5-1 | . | CASSLLSGETQYF | TGCGCCAGCAGCTTGCTGTCGGGAGAGACCCAGTACTTC
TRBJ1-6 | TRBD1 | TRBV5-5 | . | CASSRKWDRGSYNSPLHF | TGTGCCAGCAGCCGGAAGTGGGACAGGGGGTCATATAATTCACCCCTCCACTTT
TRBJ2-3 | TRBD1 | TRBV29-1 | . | CSVRDRADTQYF | TGCAGCGTTCGAGACAGGGCAGATACGCAGTATTTT
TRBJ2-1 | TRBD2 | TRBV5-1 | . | CASRPGTSGPREQFF | TGCGCCAGCAGGCCGGGGACTAGCGGCCCTCGGGAGCAGTTCTTC
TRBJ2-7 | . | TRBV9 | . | CASSVPNGGQPYEQYF | TGTGCCAGCAGCGTCCCAAACGGGGGTCAACCCTACGAGCAGTACTTC
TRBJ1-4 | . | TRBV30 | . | CAWSSDSLAATNEKLFF | TGTGCCTGGAGTTCGGACAGTTTGGCAGCAACTAATGAAAAACTGTTTTTT